This TCR beta chain was recorded in a study of cytomegalovirus exposure and HLA in healthy donors. Study details: In terms of ancestry, the Caucasian-associated cluster contained about 81% of the approximately 400 genotyped donors.

With 60 Vbeta and 13 Jbeta primers, the PCR was carried out. Profiling relied on immunoSEQ multiplex PCR, and the TCRdb table lists in-frame clones only, not all of them. The sample includes roughly 130,000 clones, roughly 69% seen only once; the top ten take around 2.6%. CDR1 and CDR2 (germline): SEHNR, FQNEAQ (reference sequence). The CDR3 consists of 11 residues. V was shortened by 1 base and J by 13 bases, with 8 bases between the two germline ends. The genes are TRBV7-9 and TRBJ2-1; tentatively, D is TRBD2 (5 bases). The TCR sequence derives from a human donor in good health. The specimen was PBMCs. CDR3 sequence: CASSLEEVQFF. CDR3 nucleotides: TGTGCCAGCAGCTTAGAGGAGGTCCAGTTCTTC.